The 4 T cell receptor beta chains in this list originate from one sample, sequenced in a study of OX40 agonist ivuxolimab in advanced cancers. Libraries were made using the immunoSEQ multiplex PCR assay. As stored in TCRdb, this immuneACCESS dataset retains in-frame rearrangements with V and J assigned. A fraction of the clones does not appear; measured against another copy, unresolved V genes explain less than half of the discrepancy, and the remainder lacks a known reason. Counted in this sample were 95,000 to 150,000 clones; around 93% of them appeared once. Clones ranked in the top ten supply less than 0.2% of the sample. The material sequenced was CD4+ or CD8+ T cells sorted from blood, taken in a trial of the OX40 agonist ivuxolimab. These receptors came from an adult with an advanced solid tumor such as melanoma, head and neck, liver or kidney cancer.

The chain has TRBV19 and TRBJ1-6; D unresolved. Trimming stripped 6 bases from V and 18 bases from J, with 21 bases between. The CDR3 covers 13 residues. Germline V gene sequence: CDR1 LNHDA, CDR2 SQIVND (reference sequence). In DNA form, the CDR3 reads TGTGCCAGTAGCACCACCACCGCGATCGAGCCCCACTTT. Translated: CASSTTTAIEPHF.

The chain is built from TRBV27 and TRBJ2-3; D not resolved. Per germline, CDR1 MNHEY and CDR2 SMNVEV (reference sequence). The germline V and J ends were trimmed by 2 bases and 6 bases, with 12 bases remaining between them. The CDR3 is made up of 14 amino acids. CDR3 in DNA: TGTGCCAGCAGTTTAAACTTCGGGCGGGATACGCAGTATTTT. Its translation: CASSLNFGRDTQYF.

The chain is built from TRBV6-5 and TRBJ1-4, with D possibly matching TRBD1 (6 bases). This CDR3 has 13 residues. V was pared by 3 bases and J by 6 bases, with 8 bases between. Germline CDR1 reads MNHEY; CDR2 reads SVGAGI. This CDR3 reads CASSYSGDEKLFF. The CDR3 DNA reads as TGTGCCAGCAGTTATTCAGGGGATGAAAAACTGTTTTTT.

The gene calls are TRBV27 and TRBJ1-5; D unclear. The length of the CDR3 is 13 residues. V dropped 6 bases and J dropped 7 bases, with 13 bases sitting between them. The germline V gene has CDR1 MNHEY and CDR2 SMNVEV (reference sequence). In nucleotides, the CDR3 is TGTGCCAGCAGACGAACGGCGGTCCAGCCCCAGCATTTT. Translating gives CASRRTAVQPQHF.